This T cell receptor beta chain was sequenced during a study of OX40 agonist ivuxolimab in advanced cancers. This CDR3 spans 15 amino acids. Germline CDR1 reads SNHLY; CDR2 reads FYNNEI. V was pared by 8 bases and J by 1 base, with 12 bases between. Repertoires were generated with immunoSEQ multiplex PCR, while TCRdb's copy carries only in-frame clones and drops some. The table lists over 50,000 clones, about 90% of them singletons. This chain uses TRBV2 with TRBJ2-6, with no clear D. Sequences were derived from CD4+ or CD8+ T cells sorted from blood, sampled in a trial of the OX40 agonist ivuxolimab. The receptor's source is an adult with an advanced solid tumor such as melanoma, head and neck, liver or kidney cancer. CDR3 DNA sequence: TGTGCCAGCGTAGTACTGGGGTCTGGGGCCAACGTCCTGACTTTC. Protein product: CASVVLGSGANVLTF.